This note documents a single T cell receptor (beta chain) sequence. Antigen unknown. This CDR3 spans 14 amino acids. The V and J ends lost 5 bases and 3 bases, in that order; junction bases with no gene match: 4. Per the germline V gene, CDR1 is ENHRY and CDR2 is SYGVKD. Two oligonucleotides, mixed equimolar, formed the beta constant-region primer covering TRBC1 and TRBC2. The ligated cDNA underwent four PCR rounds using SP2 and nested alpha and beta constant-region primers. A 12-nucleotide UMI and the SP2 primer were added to the cDNA 3' end by oligonucleotide ligation. TCRdb re-analysed the UMI-ligation and nested PCR reads in MiXCR, keeping a single row per CDR3 protein. The data hold about 90,000 distinct CDR3 sequences, with 11% observed a single time. This entry is derived from a study of naive and memory T cell subsets. The study's findings and limits: Diversity fell and Gini index rose from naive through CM, EM, EMRA. Possibly reflecting memory cells re-expressing CD45RA, a few larger clonotypes occurred in naive repertoires, especially CD8.

The TCR originated in a human donor in good health. The rearrangement links TRBV10-3 to TRBJ2-7, with 10 bases matching TRBD1. The material sequenced was naive CD4+ T cells from blood. The CDR3 DNA follows: TGTGCCATCAGTTCGGACAGGGGGTTCTACGAGCAGTACTTC. Its protein product is CAISSDRGFYEQYF.